This T cell receptor beta chain was obtained from a study of control samples from healthy donors and cancer patients (dated by TCRdb to 2020 to 2021). A word on this clone: Its antigen target is currently unknown. No clone much larger than this one lies a single base away; base qualities are absent.

The library came from the immunoSEQ multiplex PCR assay. As stored in TCRdb, this immuneACCESS dataset retains in-frame rearrangements with V and J assigned. A fraction of the clones does not appear; measured against another copy, unresolved V genes explain less than half of the discrepancy, and the remainder lacks a known reason. The sample includes 150,000 or so clones, with 90% to 95% observed a single time. The leading ten clones occupy 0.65% to 0.85% of the sample. Spanning cysteine to phenylalanine, the CDR3 consists of 17 amino acids. The retained sequence is limited to the CDR3, 51 bases, with the frame set at the first base. The germline V gene gives CDR1 as SGHTA and CDR2 as FQGNSA. V loses 5 bases at its end and J loses 1 base; junction bases beyond the gene matches: 11.

What was sequenced was blood. The chain uses TRBV7-2 and TRBJ2-3; a stretch of 8 junction bases matches TRBD2. The sequence was collected from a woman aged 25 to 39 in good health. The nucleotide sequence reads TGTGCCAGCAGCCGCCCCGGGGGAGCGGGAGGCACAGATACGCAGTATTTT. It codes for CASSRPGGAGGTDTQYF.